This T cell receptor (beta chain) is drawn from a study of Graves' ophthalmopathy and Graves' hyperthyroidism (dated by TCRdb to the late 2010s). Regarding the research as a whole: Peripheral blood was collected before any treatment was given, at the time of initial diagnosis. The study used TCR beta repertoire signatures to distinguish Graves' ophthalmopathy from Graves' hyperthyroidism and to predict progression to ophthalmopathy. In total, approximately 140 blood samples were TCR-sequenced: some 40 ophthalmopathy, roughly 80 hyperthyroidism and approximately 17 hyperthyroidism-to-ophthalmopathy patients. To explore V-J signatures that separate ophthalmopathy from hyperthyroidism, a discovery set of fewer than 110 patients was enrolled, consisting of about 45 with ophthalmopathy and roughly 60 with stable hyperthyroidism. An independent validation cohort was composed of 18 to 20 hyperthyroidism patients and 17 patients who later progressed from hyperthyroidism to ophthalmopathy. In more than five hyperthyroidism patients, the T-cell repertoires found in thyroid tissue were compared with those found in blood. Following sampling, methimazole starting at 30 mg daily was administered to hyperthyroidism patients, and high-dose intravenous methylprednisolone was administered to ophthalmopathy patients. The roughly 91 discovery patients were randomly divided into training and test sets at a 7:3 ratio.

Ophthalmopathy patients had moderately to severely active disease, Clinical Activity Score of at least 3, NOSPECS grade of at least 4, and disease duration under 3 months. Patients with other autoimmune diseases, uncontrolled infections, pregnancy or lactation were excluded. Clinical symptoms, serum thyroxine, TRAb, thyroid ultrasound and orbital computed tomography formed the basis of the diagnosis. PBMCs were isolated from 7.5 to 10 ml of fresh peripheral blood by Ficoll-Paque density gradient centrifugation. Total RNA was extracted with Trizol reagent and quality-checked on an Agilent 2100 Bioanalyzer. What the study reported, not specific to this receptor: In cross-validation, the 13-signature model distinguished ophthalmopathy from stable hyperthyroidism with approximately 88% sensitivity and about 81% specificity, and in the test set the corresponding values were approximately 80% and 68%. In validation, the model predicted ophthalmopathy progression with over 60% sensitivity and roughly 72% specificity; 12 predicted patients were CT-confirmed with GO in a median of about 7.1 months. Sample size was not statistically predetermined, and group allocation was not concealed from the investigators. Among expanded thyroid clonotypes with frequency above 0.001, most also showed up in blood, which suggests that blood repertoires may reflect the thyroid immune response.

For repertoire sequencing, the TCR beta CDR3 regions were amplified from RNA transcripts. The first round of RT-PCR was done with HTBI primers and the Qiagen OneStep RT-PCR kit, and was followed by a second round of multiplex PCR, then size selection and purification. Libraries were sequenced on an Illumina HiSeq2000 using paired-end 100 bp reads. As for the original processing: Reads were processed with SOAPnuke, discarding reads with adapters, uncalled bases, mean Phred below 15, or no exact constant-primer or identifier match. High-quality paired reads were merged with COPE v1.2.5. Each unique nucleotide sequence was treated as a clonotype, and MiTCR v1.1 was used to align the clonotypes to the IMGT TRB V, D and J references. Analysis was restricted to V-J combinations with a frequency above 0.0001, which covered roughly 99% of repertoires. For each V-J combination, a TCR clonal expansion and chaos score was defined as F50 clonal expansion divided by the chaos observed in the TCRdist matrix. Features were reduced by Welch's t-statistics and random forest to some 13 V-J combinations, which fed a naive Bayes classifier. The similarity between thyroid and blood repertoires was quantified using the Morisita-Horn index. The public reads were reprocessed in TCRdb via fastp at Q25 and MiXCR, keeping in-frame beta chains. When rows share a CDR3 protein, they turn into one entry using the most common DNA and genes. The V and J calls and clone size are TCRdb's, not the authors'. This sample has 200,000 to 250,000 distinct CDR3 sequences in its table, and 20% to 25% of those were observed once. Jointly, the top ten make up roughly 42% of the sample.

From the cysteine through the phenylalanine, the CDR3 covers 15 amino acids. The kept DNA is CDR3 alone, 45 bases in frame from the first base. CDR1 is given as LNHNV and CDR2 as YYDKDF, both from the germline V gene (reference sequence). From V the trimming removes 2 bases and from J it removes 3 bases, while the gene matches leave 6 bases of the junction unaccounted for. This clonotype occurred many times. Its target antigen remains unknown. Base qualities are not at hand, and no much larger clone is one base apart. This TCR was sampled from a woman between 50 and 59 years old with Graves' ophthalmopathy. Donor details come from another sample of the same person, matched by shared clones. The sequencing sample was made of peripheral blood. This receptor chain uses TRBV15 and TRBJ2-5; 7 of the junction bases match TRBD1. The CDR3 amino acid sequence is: CATSRPSTGKETQYF. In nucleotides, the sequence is TGTGCCACCAGCAGACCCTCGACAGGGAAAGAGACCCAGTACTTC.